These 9 T cell receptor beta chains originate from one sample sequenced in a study of T cell repertoires in cytomegalovirus infection. TCRdb processed the reads anew with MiXCR; each CDR3 protein has one entry. The sample carries roughly 640,000 distinct CDR3 sequences, 24% recorded once. Sequencing was done on a sample of CD8+ T cells from PBMCs. The receptors come from a human donor in good health (CMV status not recorded). Some clones in this sample may be carry-over from other donors' samples.

The chain uses TRBV13 and TRBJ2-7, with TRBD1 matching over 8 bases. The V and J ends lost 3 bases and 5 bases, in that order; junction bases with no gene match: 6. CDR1 and CDR2 (germline): PRHDT, FYEKMQ (reference sequence). The CDR3 totals 14 residues. The CDR3 DNA follows: TGTGCCAGCAGCTTGGGACAGGCATCCGACGAGCAGTACTTC. Its protein is CASSLGQASDEQYF.

The chain couples TRBV3-1 to TRBJ2-2; 9 nucleotides align to TRBD2. J was trimmed by 2 bases and V by 0 bases; bases with no gene match: 10. In germline, CDR1 is LGHDT, CDR2 YNNKEL (reference sequence). This CDR3 comprises 19 residues. DNA for the CDR3: TGTGCCAGCAGCCAAGATAAGGTGATAGCGGGGGTAAACACCGGGGAGCTGTTTTTT. Protein: CASSQDKVIAGVNTGELFF.

This clonotype was recorded many times. The gene calls are TRBV6-2 or TRBV6-3 and TRBJ1-5; the D gene is possibly TRBD1 (6 bases). The CDR3 sequence is 15 residues long. V was clipped by 2 bases and J by 9 bases, with 17 bases between them. Germline CDR1 and CDR2: MNHEY and SVGEGT. The CDR3 DNA reads as TGTGCCAGCAGTTACGGCGGGGGGGCGGCTGGGCCCCAGCATTTT. Protein: CASSYGGGAAGPQHF.

The table lists this clonotype with many counts. The rearrangement links TRBV7-6 to TRBJ1-1; TRBD1 aligns across 8 bases. Trimming at V came to 5 bases and at J to 1 base, leaving 3 bases not matched to a gene. The CDR3 is 14 residues long. CDR1 is SGHVS, CDR2 FNYEAQ, per germline. The CDR3 sequence: CASSPGQENTEAFF. As DNA, the CDR3 is TGTGCCAGCAGCCCGGGACAGGAGAACACTGAAGCTTTCTTT.

The chain couples TRBV20-1 to TRBJ1-2; D is possibly TRBD1 (6 bases). The germline gives CDR1 DFQATT, CDR2 SNEGSKA (reference sequence). The ends were cut back, 1 base at V and 6 bases at J, with 9 bases in the middle. CDR3 length: 12 amino acids. The CDR3 nucleotides read TGCAGTGCTAGAGGCAGGGGCAATGGCTACACCTTC. Its protein product is CSARGRGNGYTF.

The chain joins TRBV27 to TRBJ2-7; the match to TRBD2 covers 7 bases. The CDR3 runs 13 residues. V lost 6 bases to trimming and J lost 7 bases; unmatched junction nucleotides: 9. Germline CDR1 MNHEY, CDR2 SMNVEV (reference sequence). Here the CDR3 DNA reads TGTGCCAGCAGGGGGGGGGTCTCATGGGAGCAGTACTTC. It codes for CASRGGVSWEQYF.

This clonotype was counted a few times. This chain joins TRBV28 and TRBJ2-5, with 11 bases identical to TRBD1. Germline V gene data show CDR1 as MDHEN and CDR2 as SYDVKM. J gave up 4 bases and V 3 bases, and 1 base lay outside the gene matches. CDR3 length equals 14 residues. The CDR3 nucleotides are TGTGCCAGCAGTTTTGGACAGGGGGCAGAGACCCAGTACTTC. It yields the protein CASSFGQGAETQYF.

The gene calls are TRBV28 and TRBJ2-7, with TRBD1 identical over 8 bases. Trimming took 5 bases from V and 3 from J; bases not matched to a gene: 6. The CDR3 totals 14 residues. CDR1 is MDHEN and CDR2 is SYDVKM in the germline V gene. DNA for the CDR3: TGTGCCAGCAGTCCTCGACAGGGGAACTACGAGCAGTACGTC. Its translation is CASSPRQGNYEQYV.

The chain carries TRBV28 and TRBJ2-7; tentative D call: TRBD2 (6 bases). The CDR3 is 14 amino acids. Germline assignment: CDR1 MDHEN and CDR2 SYDVKM. V lost 5 bases to trimming and J lost 3 bases, with 14 bases between them. CDR3 DNA sequence: TGTGCCAGCAGTGTTCGGAGCGGGCGCTACGAGCAGTACGTC. It specifies CASSVRSGRYEQYV.